This T cell receptor beta chain was found in a study of cytomegalovirus exposure and HLA in healthy donors. Notes on the study in general: Later on, an analysis showed TCR association rates differing by HLA locus, with DRB1 the most and HLA-C the fewest. Highly shared sequence variants in one cluster were likely a sequencing artifact. Reported findings show TCR beta sequences accurately forecast HLA-A and HLA-B alleles in most subjects. Associated with cytomegalovirus, according to the listing, were 150 to 200 TCR beta chains.

The germline V gene has CDR1 MNHEY and CDR2 SVGAGI. This CDR3 region has 13 residues. Trimming took 5 bases from V and 2 from J, leaving 9 bases between them. About this clone: Its antigen is undetermined.

Both 60 Vbeta primers and 13 Jbeta primers went into the PCR. Clones were read by immunoSEQ multiplex PCR, and TCRdb kept only the in-frame ones, dropping some. In the table there are 170,000 or so clones, 60% to 80% of which are singletons. The chain is built from TRBV6-5 and TRBJ1-1; TRBD1 might be the D (5 bases). The source is a woman aged 45-59 years in good health and CMV-seropositive. Sequenced: PBMCs. As DNA, the CDR3 is TGTGCCAGCAGTCCCCAGGGAAACACTGAAGCTTTCTTT. It specifies CASSPQGNTEAFF.